This TCR beta chain was identified during a study of radiotherapy plus CTLA-4 blockade in lung cancer. The germline gives CDR1 SQVTM, CDR2 ANQGSEA. The V end was cut by 4 bases, the J end by 2 bases, with 23 bases between. The CDR3 is 17 amino acids. Sequencing used immunoSEQ multiplex PCR; TCRdb keeps in-frame clones, though not all of them. Here the sample spans some 110,000 clones, roughly 77% being singletons. The chain recombines TRBV29-1 with TRBJ1-2, with a tentative D call TRBD1 (6 bases). The sequence derives from a human donor with non-small cell lung cancer that progressed on radiotherapy plus ipilimumab. Some clones in this sample may be carry-over from other donors' samples. The source was peripheral blood, collected from a patient treated with radiotherapy plus ipilimumab. The CDR3, as DNA: TGCAGCGTTGTTTCTACCGGAGGGGGGGGCATCAACTATGGCTACACCTTC. Its translation: CSVVSTGGGGINYGYTF.